The T cell receptor (beta chain) under discussion was sequenced for a study of CD8+ T cells in alopecia areata (dated by TCRdb to the late 2010s). As for the study more broadly: The treated patients, all with moderate-to-severe alopecia areata, were enrolled in an open-label pilot trial of oral tofacitinib given at 5 to 10 mg twice daily. RNA came from the PAXgene miRNA kit for fixed scalp, the miRNeasy kit for PBMCs, and the RNeasy kit for mouse skin. Scalp tissue and sorted CD4+ and CD8+ peripheral blood T cells from patchy and totalis/universalis alopecia areata patients and from healthy controls were covered by human TCRbeta sequencing. immunoSEQ multiplex PCR using 35 Vbeta forward primers and 13 Jbeta reverse primers was used to amplify TCRbeta CDR3 regions. Tofacitinib was given for 6 to 18 months, followed by 6 months of follow-up off drug to assess delayed response and recurrence. Biopsies were taken from tofacitinib-treated patients at baseline and again at 4 and 24 weeks into treatment, and several of those patients also had a later scalp biopsy. Scalp clonality was compared among normal scalp (n=4), patchy alopecia areata scalp (n=8), and alopecia totalis/universalis scalp (n=8). The study used high-throughput TCRbeta sequencing to examine T cell clonal expansion in alopecia areata, in both the C3H/HeJ mouse model and human patients. Overall study outcomes, separate from this receptor: Unlike mouse skin, which is dominated by gammadelta T cells, normal human skin has resident alphabeta T cells that are also sequenced, and this complicates analysis of the scalp TCR repertoire. Shared TCR sequences between patients were less evident than in mice, which may be partly attributable to HLA diversity in the patient population. Compared with normal scalp, lesional scalp had higher clonality and more expanded CD8+ clones, particularly in alopecia totalis/universalis, a pattern that suggests antigenic drive.

As to this clone: Its binding antigen is unknown. No base qualities exist here, and no much larger clone lies one base off it.

There are 14 amino acids in the CDR3, from cysteine to phenylalanine inclusive. Only the CDR3 portion is preserved as DNA: 42 bases, with reading frame beginning at the first base. Between the V and J ends, shortened by 5 bases and 1 base respectively, the junction contains 14 bases. For CDR1 and CDR2, the germline V gene (reference sequence) lists GTSNPN and SVGIG. Libraries came from the immunoSEQ multiplex PCR assay. RNA was extracted from all samples and reverse transcribed into cDNA as template for TCR sequencing. SuperScript III was used for first-strand cDNA synthesis, primed with a 2:1 mix of oligo-dT and random hexamers. Amplification bias was assessed with a synthetic immune receptor repertoire, and residual bias was removed computationally. In the authors' own workflow: Raw reads were preprocessed for error removal, and CDR3 was defined according to IMGT conventions as running from the conserved cysteine to phenylalanine. Clonality was calculated as 1 minus Shannon entropy normalized by log2 of the number of productive unique TCRs. Whether scalp clones were CD4 or CD8 was inferred by matching scalp TCRbeta sequences against CD4 and CD8 repertoires sorted from blood. TCRdb stores this immuneACCESS table with in-frame sequences only. Part of the clones is absent; in the studies checked, under half of the shortfall reflects unresolved V genes, and no reason is known for the rest. The V and J calls and clone size were taken over from that table, and D and trimming were inferred from the DNA. Recorded for this sample are some 150,000 clones; under 60% of them occurred a single time. The ten largest clones add up to roughly 21% of the sample.

Sample time point, as interpreted from the label and publication: baseline before oral tofacitinib. Lesional scalp punch biopsies and peripheral blood were obtained from alopecia areata patients. PBMCs were isolated by density centrifugation and stained for CD3, CD4 and CD8, and CD4+ and CD8+ T cells were sorted on a FACSAria. The rearrangement joined TRBV30 to TRBJ1-1; the D segment cannot be called with confidence. The sample in question was CD8+ T cells sorted from blood, obtained at week 0. The source of this sequence is a human donor with alopecia areata. The CDR3 protein sequence reads: CAWESGLRNTEAFF. At the DNA level, the sequence is TGTGCCTGGGAGTCAGGTTTGAGGAACACTGAAGCTTTCTTT. Full variable domain (CDR3 extended with the reference TRBV30 and TRBJ1-1 proteins): SQTIHQWPATLVQPVGSPLSLECTVEGTSNPNLYWYRQAAGRGLQLLFYSVGIGQISSEVPQNLSASRPQDRQFILSSKKLLLSDSGFYLCAWESGLRNTEAFFGQGTRLTVV.